The 22 T cell receptor beta chains presented below share a single source sample, sequenced in a study of T cell responses to AZD1222 COVID-19 vaccine. Data came from immunoSEQ multiplex PCR; TCRdb stores just in-frame clones and leaves some out. This sample carries 150,000 to 190,000 clones, more than 85% of them seen once, and the ten largest clones take approximately 7.2%. The sequencing used peripheral blood, collected after recovery from COVID-19. These receptor sequences come from an adult who had recovered from COVID-19.

The genes are TRBV5-4 and TRBJ2-2; no definite D call. Trimming left V 1 base short and J 4 bases short, with 5 bases between. The CDR3 contains 13 residues. Germline V CDR1 and CDR2: SGHNT, YYREEE (reference sequence). This CDR3 reads CASSLSSTGELFF. CDR3 bases: TGTGCCAGCAGCTTGAGCAGCACCGGGGAGCTGTTTTTT.

About this clone itself: The junction does not match germline at one end; this may be a read error. Other DNA sequences in the sample encode the same CDR3. The chain recombines TRBV14 with TRBJ2-7, with 7 bases matching TRBD2. CDR3 length equals 16 residues. Germline-derived CDR1 and CDR2 are SGHDN and FVKESK. The CDR3 loop reads CASSRVAGVLKNEQYF. The CDR3 DNA reads TGTGCCAGCAGTCGAGTGGCGGGGGTTTTGAAGAACGAGCAGTACTTT.

V and J are TRBV2 and TRBJ1-1, with a weak D call TRBD1 (6 bases). Trimming removed 6 bases from V and 5 bases from J, with 16 bases in between. CDR3 length equals 14 residues. Germline V gene lookup returns CDR1 SNHLY and CDR2 FYNNEI. This CDR3 reads CASSHREFGTEAFF. The CDR3 nucleotides read TGTGCCAGCAGCCACAGGGAATTCGGGACTGAAGCTTTCTTT.

CDR3 nucleotide sequence: TGCGCCAGCAGCCTAAATCTGGGGGGTTTCTCTGGCGAGCAGTACTTC. Translation: CASSLNLGGFSGEQYF. The chain joins TRBV4-1 to TRBJ2-7; TRBD2 might be the D (6 bases). The V end lost 4 bases, the J end lost 6 bases, and 22 bases lay between the germline ends. The CDR3 covers 16 residues. Germline CDR1 MGHRA, CDR2 YSYEKL.

The chain couples TRBV2 to TRBJ2-3, with TRBD2 matching 8 bases. There are 17 residues in the CDR3. The V and J ends lost 7 bases and 3 bases, in that order; junction bases with no gene match: 15. Per germline, CDR1 SNHLY and CDR2 FYNNEI. DNA of the CDR3: TGTGCCAGCATGCGGGAGCGGGAGAGGATGTCTACAGATACGCAGTATTTT. Translating gives CASMRERERMSTDTQYF.

The chain is built from TRBV5-6 and TRBJ1-4, with TRBD1 matching 7 bases. CDR1 is SGHDT, CDR2 YYEEEE, per germline. Germline trimming cut 3 bases from V and 10 bases from J; bases unmatched to any gene: 18. The CDR3 sequence is 17 residues long. The CDR3 DNA reads as TGTGCCAGCAGCTCAGCTGACAGGGCCGATCTTGTTGGAAAACTGTTTTTT. Amino acid sequence: CASSSADRADLVGKLFF.

This chain links TRBV19 with TRBJ1-2; D gene ambiguous. The V gene's germline CDR1 is LNHDA and CDR2 SQIVND (reference sequence). The CDR3 is 14 residues long. Trimming shortened V by 2 bases and J by 4 bases, and 11 bases separated the two germline ends. The CDR3 is CASSIRPQSYGYTF. CDR3 DNA: TGTGCCAGTAGTATACGGCCACAGAGCTATGGCTACACCTTC.

The rearrangement links TRBV3-1 (or the pseudogene TRBV3-2) to TRBJ1-2; maybe TRBD1 (5 bases). The germline gives CDR1 LGHDT, CDR2 YNNKEL (reference sequence). V was shortened by 4 bases and J by 5 bases, with 8 bases between the two germline ends. This CDR3 has 12 amino acids. CDR3 loop: CASSPGDYGYTF. The CDR3 DNA is TGTGCCAGCAGCCCGGGGGATTATGGCTACACCTTC.

V is TRBV7-8 and J is TRBJ2-4; D is possibly TRBD1 (6 bases). Germline loops: CDR1 SGHVS, CDR2 FQNEAQ. The CDR3 contains 16 residues. The V and J ends lost 8 bases and 0 bases respectively, with 17 bases between them. The chain's CDR3 is CASGAGDKLAKNIQYF. DNA of the CDR3: TGTGCCAGCGGGGCAGGGGATAAACTAGCCAAAAACATTCAGTACTTC.

This clone appeared once. For the CDR3, the DNA is TGTGCCAGCCTGCAATTGGCAGATGACTCCTCTGGAAACACCATATATTTT. Translating gives CASLQLADDSSGNTIYF. The rearrangement links TRBV7-9 to TRBJ1-3; unclear D gene. Germline values: CDR1 SEHNR, CDR2 FQNEAQ (reference sequence). There are 17 residues in the CDR3. The germline V and J ends were trimmed by 8 bases and 0 bases, with 20 bases remaining between them.

CDR3 sequence (DNA): TGTGCCAGCAGCGTAGGTCCAGGGGATGAAGCTTTCTTT. This gives the protein CASSVGPGDEAFF. This chain connects TRBV9 to TRBJ1-1; D may be TRBD1 (6 bases). This CDR3 spans 13 amino acids. V lost 0 bases and J 7 bases, leaving 10 bases between the germline ends. The germline V gene has CDR1 SGDLS and CDR2 YYNGEE.

The chain couples TRBV27 to TRBJ1-1; the D is unclear. V lost 2 bases and J lost 1, with 8 bases in between. Germline lookup yields CDR1 MNHEY and CDR2 SMNVEV (reference sequence). This CDR3 comprises 14 residues. The CDR3 nucleotides are TGTGCCAGCAGTTTAACCCAGCAGAACACTGAAGCTTTCTTT. It encodes CASSLTQQNTEAFF.

CDR3 coding DNA: TGTGCCAGCAGCTTGTTGGCGGGGGGGCCGGAGACCCAGTACTTC. Translated: CASSLLAGGPETQYF. The chain combines TRBV5-4 with TRBJ2-5; 9 bases are a match to TRBD2. Germline CDR1 is SGHNT and CDR2 is YYREEE (reference sequence). The CDR3 consists of 15 residues. Trimming at V came to 1 base and at J to 5 bases, leaving 6 bases not matched to a gene. The full variable domain, in which reference TRBV5-4 and TRBJ2-5 provide the parts outside the CDR3, is ETGVTQSPTHLIKTRGQQVTLRCSSQSGHNTVSWYQQALGQGPQFIFQYYREEENGRGNFPPRFSGLQFPNYSSELNVNALELDDSALYLCASSLLAGGPETQYFGPGTRLLVL.

This clone was counted between two and nine times. This chain uses TRBV4-3 with TRBJ2-1; the D is unclear. Per the germline V gene, CDR1 is LGHNA and CDR2 is YSLEER. The V end was cut by 0 bases, the J end by 2 bases, with 11 bases between. The CDR3 runs 16 residues. The CDR3 region has the DNA TGCGCCAGCAGCCAAGATTCGAACGGACCCTACAATGAGCAGTTCTTC. Translated, it gives CASSQDSNGPYNEQFF.

The rearrangement joins TRBV5-4 to TRBJ2-5, with TRBD2 as a possible D gene (6 bases). The CDR3 covers 13 residues. V was clipped by 2 bases and J by 7 bases, with 12 bases between them. Germline lookup yields CDR1 SGHNT and CDR2 YYREEE (reference sequence). In nucleotides, the CDR3 is TGTGCCAGCAGCTTTAGGCGGGAAGGGACCCAGTACTTC. This encodes CASSFRREGTQYF.

This chain uses TRBV6-2 or TRBV6-3 with TRBJ1-5; the D gene is possibly TRBD1 (5 bases). Trimming removed 4 bases from V and 0 bases from J, with 10 bases in between. The CDR3 is made up of 15 amino acids. Per the germline V gene, CDR1 is MNHEY and CDR2 is SVGEGT. The CDR3 bases are TGTGCCAGCAGTTTGGGGACGGTTAGCAATCAGCCCCAGCATTTT. Its translation: CASSLGTVSNQPQHF.

This clone has more than one count but fewer than ten. The CDR3 nucleotides read TGTGCCAGCTCCCGGGGTGGAGGGGTAGGAGAAAAACTGTTTTTT. It translates to CASSRGGGVGEKLFF. The chain carries TRBV9 and TRBJ1-4; D might be TRBD1 (5 bases). V lost 7 bases and J lost 8, with 21 bases in between. The CDR3 covers 15 residues. Germline CDR1 is SGDLS and CDR2 is YYNGEE. The full variable domain, with the rest looked up from reference TRBV9 and TRBJ1-4, is DSGVTQTPKHLITATGQRVTLRCSPRSGDLSVYWYQQSLDQGLQFLIQYYNGEERAKGNILERFSAQQFPDLHSELNLSSLELGDSALYFCASSRGGGVGEKLFFGSGTQLSVL.

Written as DNA, the CDR3 is TGTGCCAGCAGCTTAGCTAGGAACCAAGAGACCCAGTACTTC. It yields the protein CASSLARNQETQYF. V gene TRBV11-2 combines with J gene TRBJ2-5; D call uncertain. The germline V and J ends were trimmed by 1 base and 0 bases, with 6 bases remaining between them. CDR3 size: 14 residues. Per the germline V gene, CDR1 is SGHAT and CDR2 is FQNNGV.

The chain uses TRBV5-3 and TRBJ2-7; tentatively, D is TRBD2 (5 bases). TRBV5-3 is annotated as an ORF whose role is uncertain. V was shortened by 3 bases and J by 7 bases, with 14 bases between the two germline ends. The CDR3 loop spans 13 amino acids. The CDR3, as DNA: TGTGCCAGAAGCTGCAGGACTGCTGGGGAGCAGTACTTC. Translation: CARSCRTAGEQYF.

The genes are TRBV3-1 (or the pseudogene TRBV3-2) and TRBJ1-5; no clear D gene. The V end lost 2 bases, the J end lost 1 base, and 9 bases lay between the germline ends. Looked up from germline, CDR1 is LGHDT and CDR2 is YNNKEL (reference sequence). The CDR3 runs to 15 residues. The CDR3, as DNA: TGTGCCAGCAGCCAACTACTAGGCAGCAATCAGCCCCAGCATTTT. It encodes CASSQLLGSNQPQHF.

The chain carries TRBV6-5 and TRBJ2-7; D possibly corresponds to TRBD2 (6 bases). Germline lookup yields CDR1 MNHEY and CDR2 SVGAGI. CDR3 size: 15 residues. V lost 2 bases, J lost 5 bases, and 16 bases lay in between. The CDR3 protein is CASSYGGVAQNEQYF. The CDR3 nucleotides read TGTGCCAGCAGTTACGGAGGGGTAGCGCAGAACGAGCAGTACTTC.

V and J are TRBV18 and TRBJ2-5; 11 nucleotides match TRBD1. Germline V gives CDR1 KGHSH, CDR2 LQKENI. This CDR3 spans 15 amino acids. Losses at the gene ends were 6 bases for V and 5 bases for J; bases not matched to a gene: 8. The CDR3 nucleotides are TGTGCCAGCTCCCGCGGACAGGGGGCGTCGGAGACCCAGTACTTC. Its protein is CASSRGQGASETQYF.